This section outlines one T cell receptor (beta chain) sequence together with its context. CDR3 size: 14 residues. CDR1 SGHTA and CDR2 FQGNSA come from the germline V gene. Trimming at V came to 3 bases and at J to 4 bases, leaving 5 bases not matched to a gene. Original processing methods: It was from reference gene primer amplification that nucleated cell counts were estimated. Clones were read by immunoSEQ multiplex PCR, and TCRdb kept only the in-frame ones, dropping some. V, J and clone size derive from that table, while D and trimming were established from the DNA sequence. The table records 150,000 to 200,000 clones, nearly 90% of them present only once. These data originate in a study of blood T cell repertoires in COVID-19. Study overall: Samples came from the United States, Italy and Spain, spanning acute and convalescent COVID-19. Sources were T cells, B-cell-depleted T cells, or PBMCs; the material itself was cDNA or gDNA.

V gene TRBV7-2 combines with J gene TRBJ1-2, with 7 bases that match TRBD1. The origin of this receptor is a young man who had recovered from COVID-19. The specimen sequenced was peripheral blood. The DNA for the CDR3 is TGTGCCAGCAGCTTTCGGGACAGCCCCTATGGCTACACCTTC. Translation gives CASSFRDSPYGYTF.